The 5 T cell receptor beta chains below were found in one sample sequenced in a study of identical twins (dated by TCRdb to about 2016). Library prep was done by 5' RACE. TCRdb names Illumina HiSeq 2000 as the instrument used. TCRdb cleaned the public reads at Q25 with fastp, built clones with MiXCR and kept in-frame beta chains. Each CDR3 protein gets just one entry, which takes the most common genes and DNA from the rows behind it. This sample holds more than 600,000 distinct CDR3 sequences; 18% were observed only once. Clones ranked in the top ten supply roughly 14% of the sample. The sample was also linked to a second study, of T cells expressing NK-cell markers.

Input material: PBMCs. The source is a woman between 18 and 30 years old in good health.

CDR3 sequence (DNA): TGTGCCACCAGTACCACGGGACGTCGGACCGTTCGGCCCCAGCATTTT. Translation: CATSTTGRRTVRPQHF. This chain connects TRBV15 to TRBJ1-5; weak D call: TRBD1 (5 bases). Trimming stripped 6 bases from V and 9 bases from J, with 24 bases between. Germline V gene lookup returns CDR1 LNHNV and CDR2 YYDKDF (reference sequence). CDR3 length: 16 residues. The entire variable domain, with the rest obtained from reference TRBV15 and TRBJ1-5, is as follows: DAMVIQNPRYQVTQFGKPVTLSCSQTLNHNVMYWYQQKSSQAPKLLFHYYDKDFNNEADTPDNFQSRRPNTSFCFLDIRSPGLGDTAMYLCATSTTGRRTVRPQHFGDGTRLSIL.

The chain employs TRBV6-5 and TRBJ1-1; D uncertain. This CDR3 is built from 14 residues. Germline assignment: CDR1 MNHEY and CDR2 SVGAGI. Trimming left V 0 bases short and J 4 bases short, with 9 bases between. DNA for the CDR3: TGTGCCAGCAGTTACTCGTCCGCCCGCACTGAAGCTTTCTTT. This codes for CASSYSSARTEAFF.

V usage is TRBV2 and J usage is TRBJ2-3, with D perhaps matching TRBD1 (6 bases). The germline gives CDR1 SNHLY, CDR2 FYNNEI. The CDR3 covers 14 residues. Trimming took 5 bases from V and 6 from J, leaving 15 bases between them. The CDR3 DNA reads as TGTGCCAGCAGTAAGGACAGCCTAACCGATACGCAGTATTTT. This sequence encodes CASSKDSLTDTQYF.

J is TRBJ2-3 and V is TRBV11-3; D remains unclear. Trimming pared 2 bases from V and 1 base from J, leaving 13 bases between. The germline CDR1 and CDR2 sequences are SGHNT and YENEEA. There are 16 residues in the CDR3. The CDR3 DNA is TGTGCCAGCAGCTTACGAATAAGCCACGGCACAGATACGCAGTATTTT. Protein sequence: CASSLRISHGTDTQYF. The full variable domain, rest sourced from reference TRBV11-3 and TRBJ2-3, is EAGVVQSPRYKIIEKKQPVAFWCNPISGHNTLYWYLQNLGQGPELLIRYENEEAVDDSQLPKDRFSAERLKGVDSTLKIQPAELGDSAVYLCASSLRISHGTDTQYFGPGTRLTVL.

CDR3 DNA sequence: TGCAGCGTTGAGGAGAACACCGGGGAGCTGTTTTTT. Protein sequence: CSVEENTGELFF. The V and J genes are TRBV29-1 and TRBJ2-2; D is unclear. The CDR3 sequence is 12 residues long. Germline CDR1 is SQVTM and CDR2 is ANQGSEA. V lost 3 bases, J lost 1 base, and 3 bases lay in between.